Here is one T cell receptor beta chain with its context. Its antigen remains unidentified. The sample belongs to a study of T cell responses to AZD1222 COVID-19 vaccine. General study findings and limits: Vaccine-associated CD4 TCRs spanned spike, dominant at 160-218 and 743-854. Repertoire collection took place solely once the T cell response had peaked.

V lost 4 bases and J lost 11, with 9 bases in between. Germline CDR1 and CDR2: WSHSY and SAAADI. This CDR3 has 11 residues. Using immunoSEQ multiplex PCR, the repertoire was profiled, and TCRdb retains in-frame clones only, with some absent. The sample contains about 150,000 clones, 85% to 90% of which appear only once. This sequence was found in an adult who received the AZD1222 COVID-19 vaccine. The chain has TRBV10-2 and TRBJ2-1; D not resolved. Source: peripheral blood, taken 28 days after the second AZD1222 dose. The CDR3 reads CASSVMDQQFF. The CDR3 region has the DNA TGCGCCAGCAGTGTAATGGACCAGCAGTTCTTC.